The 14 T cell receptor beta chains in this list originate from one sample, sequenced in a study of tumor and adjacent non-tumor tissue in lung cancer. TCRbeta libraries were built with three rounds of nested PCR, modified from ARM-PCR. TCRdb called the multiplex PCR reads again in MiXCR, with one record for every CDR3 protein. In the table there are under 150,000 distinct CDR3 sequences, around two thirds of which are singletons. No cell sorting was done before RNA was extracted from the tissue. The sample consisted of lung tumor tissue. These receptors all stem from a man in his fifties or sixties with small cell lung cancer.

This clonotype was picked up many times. The CDR3 nucleotides are TGTGCCAGCACCACAGGGGGCCTTCTCTCCAATGAGCAGTTCTTC. Its translation is CASTTGGLLSNEQFF. The rearrangement uses TRBV11-2 and TRBJ2-1, with TRBD1 matching over 9 bases. Germline loops: CDR1 SGHAT, CDR2 FQNNGV. This CDR3 has 15 amino acids. V lost 7 bases and J lost 6; bases outside the gene matches: 10.

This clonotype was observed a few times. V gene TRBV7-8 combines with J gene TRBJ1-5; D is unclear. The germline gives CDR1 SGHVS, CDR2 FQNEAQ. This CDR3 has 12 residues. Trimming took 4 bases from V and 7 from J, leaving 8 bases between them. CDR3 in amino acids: CASSWNRQPQHF. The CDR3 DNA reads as TGTGCCAGCAGCTGGAATCGGCAGCCCCAGCATTTT.

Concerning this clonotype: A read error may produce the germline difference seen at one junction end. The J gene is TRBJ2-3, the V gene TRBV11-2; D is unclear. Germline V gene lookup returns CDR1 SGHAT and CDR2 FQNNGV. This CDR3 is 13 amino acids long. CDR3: CAISLAGTDTQYF. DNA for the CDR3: TGTGCCATCAGCTTAGCCGGCACAGATACACAGTATTTT.

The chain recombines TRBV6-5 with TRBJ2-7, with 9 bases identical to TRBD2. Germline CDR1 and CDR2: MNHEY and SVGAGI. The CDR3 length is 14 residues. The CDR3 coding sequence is TGTGCCAGCAGGCTAGCGGGAAAAGGCTACGAGCAGTATGTC. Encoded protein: CASRLAGKGYEQYV.

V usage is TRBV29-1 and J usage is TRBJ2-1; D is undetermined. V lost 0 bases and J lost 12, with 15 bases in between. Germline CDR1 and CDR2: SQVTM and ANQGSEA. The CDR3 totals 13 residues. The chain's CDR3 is CSVEDRLPGGQFF. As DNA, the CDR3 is TGCAGCGTTGAAGATCGCCTACCGGGCGGGCAGTTCTTC.

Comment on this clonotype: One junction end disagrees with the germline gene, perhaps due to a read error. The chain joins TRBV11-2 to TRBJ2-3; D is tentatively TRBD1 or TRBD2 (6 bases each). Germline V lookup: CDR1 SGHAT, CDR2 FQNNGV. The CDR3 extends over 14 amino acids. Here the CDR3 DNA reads TGTACCAGCAGCTTTGTAGCAGGAGGGGGTACGCAGTATTTT. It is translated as CTSSFVAGGGTQYF.

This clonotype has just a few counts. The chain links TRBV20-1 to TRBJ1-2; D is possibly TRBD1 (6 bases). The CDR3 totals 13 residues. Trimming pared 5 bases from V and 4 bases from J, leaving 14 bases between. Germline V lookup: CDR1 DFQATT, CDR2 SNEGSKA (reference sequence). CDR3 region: CSAGGGGFYGYTF. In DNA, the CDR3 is TGCAGTGCTGGGGGGGGCGGCTTCTATGGCTACACCTTC.

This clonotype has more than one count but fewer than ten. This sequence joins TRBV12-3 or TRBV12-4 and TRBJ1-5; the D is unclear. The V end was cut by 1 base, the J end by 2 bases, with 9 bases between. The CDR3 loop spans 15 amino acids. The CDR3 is CASSLEGGGNQPQHF. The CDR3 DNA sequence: TGTGCCAGCAGTTTAGAGGGCGGGGGCAATCAGCCCCAGCATTTT.

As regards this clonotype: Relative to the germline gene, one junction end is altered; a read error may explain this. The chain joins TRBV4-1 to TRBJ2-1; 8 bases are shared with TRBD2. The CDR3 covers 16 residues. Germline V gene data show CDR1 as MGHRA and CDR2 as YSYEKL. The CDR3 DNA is TGCGCCAGCAACCTAAAGACTAGCGCTTCCTATAATGAGCAGTTCTTC. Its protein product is CASNLKTSASYNEQFF.

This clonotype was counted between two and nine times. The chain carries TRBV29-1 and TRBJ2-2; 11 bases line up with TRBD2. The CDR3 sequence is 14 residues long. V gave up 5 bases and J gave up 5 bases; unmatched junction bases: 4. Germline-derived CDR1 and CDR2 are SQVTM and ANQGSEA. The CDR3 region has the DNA TGCAGCGTTCGACTAGCGGGACGGACCGGGGAGCTGTTTTTT. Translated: CSVRLAGRTGELFF.

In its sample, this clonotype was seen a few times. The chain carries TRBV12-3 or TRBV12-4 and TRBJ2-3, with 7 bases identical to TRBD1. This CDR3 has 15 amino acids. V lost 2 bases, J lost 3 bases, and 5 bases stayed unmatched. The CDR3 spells CASSLWDSGTDTQYF. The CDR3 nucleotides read TGTGCCAGCAGTTTATGGGACAGTGGGACAGATACGCAGTATTTT.

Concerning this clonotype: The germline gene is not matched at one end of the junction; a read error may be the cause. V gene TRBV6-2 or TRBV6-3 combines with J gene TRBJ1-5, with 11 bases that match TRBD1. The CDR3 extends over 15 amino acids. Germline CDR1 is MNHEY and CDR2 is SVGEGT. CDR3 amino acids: CDSGQGAVGNQPQHF. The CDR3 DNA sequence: TGTGACAGCGGACAGGGGGCAGTGGGCAATCAGCCCCAGCATTTT.

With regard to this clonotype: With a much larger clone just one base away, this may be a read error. The CDR3 nucleotides are TGCAGTGCCCCCAGACTAGCAAGGCAGACCCAGTACTTC. This codes for CSAPRLARQTQYF. The chain carries TRBV20-1 and TRBJ2-5; TRBD2 aligns across 7 bases. Trimming took 6 bases from V and 6 from J; bases not matched to a gene: 10. Per germline, CDR1 DFQATT and CDR2 SNEGSKA (reference sequence). The CDR3 runs 13 residues.

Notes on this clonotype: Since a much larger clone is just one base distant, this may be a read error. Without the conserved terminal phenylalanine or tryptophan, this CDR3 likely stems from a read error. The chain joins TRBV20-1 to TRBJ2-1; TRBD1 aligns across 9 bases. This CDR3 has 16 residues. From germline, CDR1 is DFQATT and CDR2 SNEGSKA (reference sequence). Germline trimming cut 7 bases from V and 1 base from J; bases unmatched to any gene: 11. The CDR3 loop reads CSVTGGRGSSYNEQFI. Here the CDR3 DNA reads TGCAGTGTTACAGGGGGCAGGGGGAGTTCCTACAATGAGCAGTTCATC.